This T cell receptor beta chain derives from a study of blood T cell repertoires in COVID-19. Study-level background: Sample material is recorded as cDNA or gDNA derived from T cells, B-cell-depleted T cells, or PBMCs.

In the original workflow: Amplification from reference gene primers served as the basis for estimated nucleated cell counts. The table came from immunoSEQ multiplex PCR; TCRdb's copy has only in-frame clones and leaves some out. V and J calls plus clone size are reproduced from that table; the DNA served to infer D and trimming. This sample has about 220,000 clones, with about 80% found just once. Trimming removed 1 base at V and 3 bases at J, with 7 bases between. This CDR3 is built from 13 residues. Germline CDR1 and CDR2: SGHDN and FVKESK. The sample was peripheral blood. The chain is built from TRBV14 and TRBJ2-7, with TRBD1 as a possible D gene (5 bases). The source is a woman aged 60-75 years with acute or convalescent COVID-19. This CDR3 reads CASSQGTFYEQYF. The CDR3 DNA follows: TGTGCCAGCAGCCAAGGGACATTCTACGAGCAGTACTTC.